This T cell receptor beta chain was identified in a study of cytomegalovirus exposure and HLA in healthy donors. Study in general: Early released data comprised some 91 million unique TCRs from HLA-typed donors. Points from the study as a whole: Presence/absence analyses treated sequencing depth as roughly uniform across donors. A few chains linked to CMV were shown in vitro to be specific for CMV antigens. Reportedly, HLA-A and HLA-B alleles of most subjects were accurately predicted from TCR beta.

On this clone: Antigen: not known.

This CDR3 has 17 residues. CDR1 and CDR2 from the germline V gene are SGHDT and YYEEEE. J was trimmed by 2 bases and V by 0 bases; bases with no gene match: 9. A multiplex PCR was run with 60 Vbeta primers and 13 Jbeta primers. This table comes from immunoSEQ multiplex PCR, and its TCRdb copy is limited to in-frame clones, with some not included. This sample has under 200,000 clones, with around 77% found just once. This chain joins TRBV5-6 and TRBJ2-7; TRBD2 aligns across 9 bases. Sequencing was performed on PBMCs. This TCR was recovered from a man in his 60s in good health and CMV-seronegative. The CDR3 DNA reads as TGTGCCAGCAGCTTGGCCGCTGGCGGGAGGGGGGCCTACGAGCAGTACTTC. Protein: CASSLAAGGRGAYEQYF.